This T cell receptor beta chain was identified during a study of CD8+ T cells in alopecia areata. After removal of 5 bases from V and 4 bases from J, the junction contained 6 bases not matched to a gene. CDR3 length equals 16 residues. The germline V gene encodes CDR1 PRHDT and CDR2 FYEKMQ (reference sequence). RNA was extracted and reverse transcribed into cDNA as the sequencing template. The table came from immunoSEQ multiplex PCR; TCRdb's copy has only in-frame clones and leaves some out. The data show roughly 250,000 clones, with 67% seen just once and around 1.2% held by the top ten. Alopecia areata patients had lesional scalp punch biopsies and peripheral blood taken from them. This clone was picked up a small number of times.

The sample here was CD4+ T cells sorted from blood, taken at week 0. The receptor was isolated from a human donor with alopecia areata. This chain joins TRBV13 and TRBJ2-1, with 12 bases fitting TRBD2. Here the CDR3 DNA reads TGTGCCAGCAGCCCCAGACTAGCGGGGGCTTACAATGAGCAGTTCTTC. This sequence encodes CASSPRLAGAYNEQFF.